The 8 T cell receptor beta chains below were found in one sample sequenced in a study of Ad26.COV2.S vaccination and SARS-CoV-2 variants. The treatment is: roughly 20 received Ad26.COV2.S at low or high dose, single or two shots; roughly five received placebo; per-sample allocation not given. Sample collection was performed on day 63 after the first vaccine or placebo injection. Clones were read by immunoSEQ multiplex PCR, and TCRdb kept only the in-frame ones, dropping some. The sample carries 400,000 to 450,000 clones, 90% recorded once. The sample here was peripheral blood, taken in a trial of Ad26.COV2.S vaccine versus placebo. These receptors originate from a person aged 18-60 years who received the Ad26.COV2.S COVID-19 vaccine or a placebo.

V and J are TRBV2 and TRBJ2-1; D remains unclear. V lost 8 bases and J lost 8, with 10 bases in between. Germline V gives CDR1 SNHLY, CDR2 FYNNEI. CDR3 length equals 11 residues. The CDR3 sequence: CASSGIDEQFF. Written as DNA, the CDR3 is TGTGCCAGCTCAGGAATCGATGAGCAGTTCTTC.

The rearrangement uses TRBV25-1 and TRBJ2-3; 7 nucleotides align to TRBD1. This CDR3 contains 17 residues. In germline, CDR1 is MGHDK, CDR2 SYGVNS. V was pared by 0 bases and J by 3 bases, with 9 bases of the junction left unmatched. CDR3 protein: CASSEYMLGRGTDTQYF. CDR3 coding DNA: TGTGCCAGCAGTGAATATATGTTGGGCAGGGGGACAGATACGCAGTATTTT.

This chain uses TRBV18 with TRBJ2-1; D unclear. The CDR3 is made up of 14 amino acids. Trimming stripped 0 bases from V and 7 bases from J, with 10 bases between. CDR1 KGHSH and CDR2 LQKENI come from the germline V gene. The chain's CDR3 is CASSPPILRNEQFF. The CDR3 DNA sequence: TGTGCCAGCTCACCACCGATTCTGAGAAATGAGCAGTTCTTC. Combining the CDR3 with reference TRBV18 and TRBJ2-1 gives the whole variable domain NAGVMQNPRHLVRRRGQEARLRCSPMKGHSHVYWYRQLPEEGLKFMVYLQKENIIDESGMPKERFSAEFPKEGPSILRIQQVVRGDSAAYFCASSPPILRNEQFFGPGTRLTVL.

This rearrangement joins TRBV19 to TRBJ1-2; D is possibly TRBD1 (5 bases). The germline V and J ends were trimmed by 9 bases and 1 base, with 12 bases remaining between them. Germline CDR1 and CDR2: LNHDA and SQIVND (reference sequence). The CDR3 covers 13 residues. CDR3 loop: CASRGGLNYGYTF. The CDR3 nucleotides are TGTGCCAGCCGGGGCGGACTTAACTATGGCTACACCTTC. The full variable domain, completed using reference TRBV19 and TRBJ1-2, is DGGITQSPKYLFRKEGQNVTLSCEQNLNHDAMYWYRQDPGQGLRLIYYSQIVNDFQKGDIAEGYSVSREKKESFPLTVTSAQKNPTAFYLCASRGGLNYGYTFGSGTRLTVV.

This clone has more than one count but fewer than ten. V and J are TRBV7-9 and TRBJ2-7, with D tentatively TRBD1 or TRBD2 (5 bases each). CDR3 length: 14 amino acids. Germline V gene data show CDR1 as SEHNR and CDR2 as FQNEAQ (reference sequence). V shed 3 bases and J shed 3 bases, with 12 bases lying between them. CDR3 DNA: TGTGCCAGCAGCTTGGCCGGGGCCCTCTACGAGCAGTACTTC. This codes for CASSLAGALYEQYF. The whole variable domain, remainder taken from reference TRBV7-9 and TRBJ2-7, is DTGVSQNPRHKITKRGQNVTFRCDPISEHNRLYWYRQTLGQGPEFLTYFQNEAQLEKSRLLSDRFSAERPKGSFSTLEIQRTEQGDSAMYLCASSLAGALYEQYFGPGTRLTVT.

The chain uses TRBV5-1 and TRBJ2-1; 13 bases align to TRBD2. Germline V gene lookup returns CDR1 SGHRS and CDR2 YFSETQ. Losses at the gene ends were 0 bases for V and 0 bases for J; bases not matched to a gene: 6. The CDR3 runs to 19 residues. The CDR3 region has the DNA TGCGCCAGCAGCTTGGGGACTAGCGGGAGTTCGAGCTCCTACAATGAGCAGTTCTTC. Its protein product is CASSLGTSGSSSSYNEQFF.

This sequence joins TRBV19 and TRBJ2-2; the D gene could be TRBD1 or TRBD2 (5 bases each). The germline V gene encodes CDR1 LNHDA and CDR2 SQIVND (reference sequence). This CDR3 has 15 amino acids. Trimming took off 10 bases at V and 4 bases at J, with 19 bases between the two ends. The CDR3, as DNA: TGTGCCACCGAGATGGGACGGATAGGCACCGGGGAGCTGTTTTTT. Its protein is CATEMGRIGTGELFF.

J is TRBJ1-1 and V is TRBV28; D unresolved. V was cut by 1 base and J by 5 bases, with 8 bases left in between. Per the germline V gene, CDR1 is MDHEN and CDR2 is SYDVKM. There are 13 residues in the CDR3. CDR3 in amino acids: CASSLSAQTEAFF. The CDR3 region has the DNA TGTGCCAGCAGTTTATCGGCGCAGACTGAAGCTTTCTTT.